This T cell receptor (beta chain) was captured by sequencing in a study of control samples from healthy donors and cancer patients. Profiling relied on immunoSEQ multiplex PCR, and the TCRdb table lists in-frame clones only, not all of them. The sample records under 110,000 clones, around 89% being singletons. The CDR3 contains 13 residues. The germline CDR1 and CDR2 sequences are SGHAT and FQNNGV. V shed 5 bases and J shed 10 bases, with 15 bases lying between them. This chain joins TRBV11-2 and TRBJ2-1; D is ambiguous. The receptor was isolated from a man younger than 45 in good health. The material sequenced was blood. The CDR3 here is CASSPDRAWEQFF. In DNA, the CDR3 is TGTGCCAGCAGCCCGGACCGAGCATGGGAGCAGTTCTTC.